The subject of this entry is one T cell receptor beta chain. These data come from a study of T-cell memory formation after mild COVID-19. Constant-segment primers served in 5'RACE that generated TCR alpha and TCR beta cDNA libraries bearing sample barcodes and UMIs. TCRdb analysed the 5' RACE reads with MiXCR anew, one entry per CDR3 protein. The repertoire includes under 150,000 distinct CDR3 sequences, about 16% of them detected once, and approximately 15% sits in the top ten. CDR1 is SGHTA and CDR2 is FQGTGA in the germline V gene. This CDR3 spans 13 amino acids. With 6 bases removed from V and 5 bases from J, the gap between germline ends came to 13 bases.

The sample consisted of PBMCs or a T cell subset sorted from them (not recorded which). The TCR was taken from an adult woman who had mild COVID-19 (a few samples of this study predate the infection). Cell type and time point are not known. The chain recombines TRBV7-3 with TRBJ2-5; no clear D. The CDR3 region is CASSLGSLETQYF. Here the CDR3 DNA reads TGTGCCAGCAGTCTAGGTTCTCTGGAGACCCAGTACTTC.